This passage covers 18 T cell receptor beta chains from one sample sequenced in a study of T cells in Graves' hyperthyroidism and ophthalmopathy. The investigators amplified TCR beta CDR3 regions from RNA transcripts. The TCR CDR3 first-round RT-PCR relied on the HTBI primer set. TCRdb reprocessed the multiplex PCR reads via MiXCR and lists one record per CDR3 protein. The data contain approximately 400,000 distinct CDR3 sequences, 14% of them seen just once; the ten biggest clones take up about 19%. Material: blood. The receptors here all came from a woman aged 25 to 45 with Graves' ophthalmopathy.

This clonotype appeared many times. The gene calls are TRBV3-1 and TRBJ2-7; 9 bases match TRBD2. V lost 0 bases and J lost 7; bases outside the gene matches: 1. Germline CDR1 is LGHDT and CDR2 is YNNKEL (reference sequence). This CDR3 region has 13 residues. The CDR3 is CASSQELAGEQYF. The CDR3 coding sequence is TGTGCCAGCAGCCAAGAGCTAGCGGGGGAGCAGTACTTC.

In its sample, this clonotype was seen many times. This rearrangement joins TRBV2 to TRBJ2-5; TRBD2 might be the D (7 bases). CDR3 length: 14 residues. V was shortened by 2 bases and J by 2 bases, with 9 bases between the two germline ends. The germline V gene has CDR1 SNHLY and CDR2 FYNNEI. CDR3: CASSERGGQETQYF. CDR3 sequence (DNA): TGTGCCAGCAGTGAAAGGGGGGGGCAAGAGACCCAGTACTTC. Full variable domain (outside the CDR3, taken from reference TRBV2 and TRBJ2-5): EPEVTQTPSHQVTQMGQEVILRCVPISNHLYFYWYRQILGQKVEFLVSFYNNEISEKSEIFDDQFSVERPDGSNFTLKIRSTKLEDSAMYFCASSERGGQETQYFGPGTRLLVL.

This clonotype showed up many times. The chain links TRBV6-1 to TRBJ1-5; TRBD1 aligns across 7 bases. The V gene end was trimmed by 5 bases and the J gene end by 4 bases; junction bases not matched to a gene: 14. This CDR3 comprises 17 residues. Germline loops: CDR1 MNHNS, CDR2 SASEGT. In nucleotides, the CDR3 is TGTGCCAGCAGTTACAGCCAGGGGGTAGTAGGAAATCAGCCCCAGCATTTT. It encodes CASSYSQGVVGNQPQHF.

This clonotype was found many times. V usage is TRBV30 and J usage is TRBJ2-7; TRBD2 aligns across 8 bases. V gave up 4 bases and J gave up 5 bases; unmatched junction bases: 7. Germline CDR1 reads GTSNPN; CDR2 reads SVGIG (reference sequence). The CDR3 runs 13 residues. In DNA, the CDR3 is TGTGCCTGGAACGGGGGTAGCGGGGACGAGCAGTACTTC. As protein: CAWNGGSGDEQYF.

This clonotype was seen many times. The rearrangement uses TRBV7-9 and TRBJ1-4, with D perhaps matching TRBD1 (5 bases). V was pared by 0 bases and J by 2 bases, with 10 bases between. The length of the CDR3 is 16 residues. CDR1 is SEHNR, CDR2 FQNEAQ, per germline (reference sequence). CDR3 protein: CASSLAFGATNEKLFF. The CDR3 DNA reads TGTGCCAGCAGCTTAGCGTTCGGGGCTACTAATGAAAAACTGTTTTTT.

CDR3 DNA: TGTGCCAGCAGCTTAAGGCGGGGGAGCTCCTACGAGCAGTACTTC. Protein product: CASSLRRGSSYEQYF. V is TRBV11-3 and J is TRBJ2-7; 7 bases fit TRBD2. The CDR3 length is 15 residues. Per germline, CDR1 SGHNT and CDR2 YENEEA. With 2 bases clipped from V and 0 bases from J, the junction kept 4 bases outside the gene matches.

This clonotype was picked up many times. The V gene is TRBV20-1, the J gene TRBJ1-2; D remains unclear. Germline assignment: CDR1 DFQATT and CDR2 SNEGSKA (reference sequence). The CDR3 consists of 17 residues. V was trimmed by 3 bases and J by 4 bases, leaving 24 bases between them. CDR3 amino acids: CSASGLQIHADSYGYTF. The CDR3, as DNA: TGCAGTGCTAGTGGCCTTCAAATCCATGCAGATTCCTATGGCTACACCTTC.

This clonotype was counted ten times or more. This chain joins TRBV3-1 and TRBJ2-7, with D possibly TRBD1 on 5 matching bases. The CDR3 spans 12 residues. V was trimmed by 5 bases and J by 6 bases, leaving 11 bases between them. CDR1 and CDR2 (germline): LGHDT, YNNKEL (reference sequence). CDR3 sequence reads: CASSRGSGEQYF. In DNA, the CDR3 is TGTGCCAGCAGCAGGGGAAGTGGCGAGCAGTACTTC.

There are many counts of this clonotype. The J gene is TRBJ1-2, the V gene TRBV29-1; D is undetermined. CDR1 SQVTM and CDR2 ANQGSEA come from the germline V gene. The CDR3 spans 12 residues. The V end lost 5 bases, the J end lost 2 bases, and 9 bases lay between the germline ends. This CDR3 reads CSVSQVNYGYTF. The CDR3 region has the DNA TGCAGCGTTTCCCAGGTGAACTATGGCTACACCTTC.

This clonotype was counted at least ten times. The rearrangement joins TRBV29-1 to TRBJ1-1; maybe TRBD1 (5 bases). Germline CDR1 is SQVTM and CDR2 is ANQGSEA. V shed 4 bases and J shed 3 bases, with 9 bases lying between them. The CDR3 loop spans 12 amino acids. This CDR3 is CSVARDYTEAFF. The CDR3 DNA sequence: TGCAGCGTTGCCAGGGATTACACTGAAGCTTTCTTT. Full variable domain (outside the CDR3, taken from reference TRBV29-1 and TRBJ1-1): SAVISQKPSRDICQRGTSLTIQCQVDSQVTMMFWYRQQPGQSLTLIATANQGSEATYESGFVIDKFPISRPNLTFSTLTVSNMSPEDSSIYLCSVARDYTEAFFGQGTRLTVV.

This clonotype has at least ten counts. The V gene is TRBV11-2, the J gene TRBJ1-4; 9 bases line up with TRBD1. Looked up from germline, CDR1 is SGHAT and CDR2 is FQNNGV. V was clipped by 5 bases and J by 7 bases; unmatched bases: 8. This CDR3 contains 15 residues. CDR3 in amino acids: CASSLTGGVTEKLFF. The CDR3 DNA sequence: TGTGCCAGCAGCCTCACAGGGGGCGTCACTGAAAAACTGTTTTTT.

This clonotype was detected ten times or more. One junction end disagrees with the germline gene, perhaps due to a read error. The gene calls are TRBV24-1 and TRBJ2-7, with 11 nucleotides matching TRBD1. The CDR3 runs 12 residues. Germline V gene lookup returns CDR1 KGHDR and CDR2 SFDVKD. CDR3 DNA sequence: TGTGCCGCCAGGACAGGGGGCGGAGAGCAGTACTTC. It is translated as CAARTGGGEQYF.

There are many counts of this clonotype. The CDR3 here is CASSLSMLRGAYYGYTF. In DNA, the CDR3 is TGTGCCAGCAGTTTATCGATGTTACGGGGGGCCTACTATGGCTACACCTTC. The gene calls are TRBV27 and TRBJ1-2; TRBD1 is a possible D gene (6 bases). Per the germline V gene, CDR1 is MNHEY and CDR2 is SMNVEV (reference sequence). The V gene lost 0 bases and the J gene lost 3 bases, with 17 bases spanning the gap. The CDR3 sequence is 17 residues long.

This chain joins TRBV9 and TRBJ2-1; 8 bases line up with TRBD2. Germline CDR1 reads SGDLS; CDR2 reads YYNGEE. J lost 6 bases, V lost 0 bases, and 5 bases had no gene match. The CDR3 runs 15 residues. CDR3 in amino acids: CASSVDSGATNEQFF. The CDR3 DNA reads as TGTGCCAGCAGCGTAGATAGCGGGGCAACCAATGAGCAGTTCTTC.

This clonotype was found a few times. This chain uses TRBV10-2 with TRBJ1-2; D remains unclear. Trimming pared 3 bases from V and 5 bases from J, leaving 7 bases between. Germline V gives CDR1 WSHSY, CDR2 SAAADI. The CDR3 loop spans 12 amino acids. As DNA, the CDR3 is TGCGCCAGCAGTGAAACACAGTATGGCTACACCTTC. Protein product: CASSETQYGYTF.

A note on this clonotype: This clone may be a read error of a much larger clone one base away. This CDR3 reads CASSLVEGTSGGYTF. The CDR3 region has the DNA TGTGCCAGCAGTTTGGTCGAGGGGACCTCGGGGGGCTACACCTTC. V and J are TRBV28 and TRBJ1-2; D perhaps matches TRBD1 (5 bases). The V gene lost 3 bases and the J gene lost 8 bases, with 19 bases spanning the gap. From germline, CDR1 is MDHEN and CDR2 SYDVKM. CDR3 length equals 15 residues.

This clonotype was observed many times. V and J are TRBV11-2 and TRBJ1-1; possibly TRBD1 for D (5 bases). Germline loops: CDR1 SGHAT, CDR2 FQNNGV. The CDR3 runs to 14 residues. The V and J ends lost 3 bases and 4 bases respectively, with 12 bases between them. CDR3 sequence (DNA): TGTGCCAGCAGCTTCAGGGTTTCGGGCACTGAAGCTTTCTTT. This encodes CASSFRVSGTEAFF.

This clonotype was observed many times. The chain links TRBV7-2 to TRBJ2-2, with D hard to call. Germline assignment: CDR1 SGHTA and CDR2 FQGNSA. Trimming took off 5 bases at V and 5 bases at J, with 9 bases between the two ends. The CDR3 consists of 13 residues. CDR3 residues: CASSGRVTGELFF. DNA of the CDR3: TGTGCCAGCAGCGGTAGAGTAACCGGGGAGCTGTTTTTT. Full variable domain (rest looked up from reference TRBV7-2 and TRBJ2-2): GAGVSQSPSNKVTEKGKDVELRCDPISGHTALYWYRQSLGQGLEFLIYFQGNSAPDKSGLPSDRFSAERTGGSVSTLTIQRTQQEDSAVYLCASSGRVTGELFFGEGSRLTVL.